This record looks at one TCR beta chain sequence and its context. Its specificity is unknown. A much more abundant neighbour one base away suggests this may be a read error. The data were taken from a study of T cells in Graves' hyperthyroidism and ophthalmopathy. RNA transcripts gave rise to amplified TCR beta CDR3 regions. The HTBI primer set drove a first-round RT-PCR of the TCR CDR3. Using its own MiXCR run on the multiplex PCR reads, TCRdb lists one record per CDR3 protein. Here the sample spans approximately 610,000 distinct CDR3 sequences, roughly 14% being singletons. General observations from the study: Appearing also in blood were most of the thyroid clonotypes expanded above 0.001.

The germline V gene has CDR1 MNHEY and CDR2 SVGAGI. Trimming took off 2 bases at V and 5 bases at J, with 9 bases between the two ends. The CDR3 covers 13 residues. Inclusion characteristics of ophthalmopathy patients comprised a Clinical Activity Score of at least 3, a NOSPECS grade of at least 4, and duration under 3 months. Uncontrolled infections, other autoimmune diseases, pregnancy or lactation led to exclusion of patients. The PBMCs studied were ones that came from roughly 9.4 ml fresh peripheral blood. The clonotype was recovered from a woman aged 40 to 49 with Graves' ophthalmopathy. The chain links TRBV6-5 to TRBJ1-1; no reliable D call. The sequenced material came from blood. The CDR3 loop is CASSYDHLTEAFF. The CDR3 nucleotides read TGTGCCAGCAGTTACGACCATTTGACTGAAGCTTTCTTT.